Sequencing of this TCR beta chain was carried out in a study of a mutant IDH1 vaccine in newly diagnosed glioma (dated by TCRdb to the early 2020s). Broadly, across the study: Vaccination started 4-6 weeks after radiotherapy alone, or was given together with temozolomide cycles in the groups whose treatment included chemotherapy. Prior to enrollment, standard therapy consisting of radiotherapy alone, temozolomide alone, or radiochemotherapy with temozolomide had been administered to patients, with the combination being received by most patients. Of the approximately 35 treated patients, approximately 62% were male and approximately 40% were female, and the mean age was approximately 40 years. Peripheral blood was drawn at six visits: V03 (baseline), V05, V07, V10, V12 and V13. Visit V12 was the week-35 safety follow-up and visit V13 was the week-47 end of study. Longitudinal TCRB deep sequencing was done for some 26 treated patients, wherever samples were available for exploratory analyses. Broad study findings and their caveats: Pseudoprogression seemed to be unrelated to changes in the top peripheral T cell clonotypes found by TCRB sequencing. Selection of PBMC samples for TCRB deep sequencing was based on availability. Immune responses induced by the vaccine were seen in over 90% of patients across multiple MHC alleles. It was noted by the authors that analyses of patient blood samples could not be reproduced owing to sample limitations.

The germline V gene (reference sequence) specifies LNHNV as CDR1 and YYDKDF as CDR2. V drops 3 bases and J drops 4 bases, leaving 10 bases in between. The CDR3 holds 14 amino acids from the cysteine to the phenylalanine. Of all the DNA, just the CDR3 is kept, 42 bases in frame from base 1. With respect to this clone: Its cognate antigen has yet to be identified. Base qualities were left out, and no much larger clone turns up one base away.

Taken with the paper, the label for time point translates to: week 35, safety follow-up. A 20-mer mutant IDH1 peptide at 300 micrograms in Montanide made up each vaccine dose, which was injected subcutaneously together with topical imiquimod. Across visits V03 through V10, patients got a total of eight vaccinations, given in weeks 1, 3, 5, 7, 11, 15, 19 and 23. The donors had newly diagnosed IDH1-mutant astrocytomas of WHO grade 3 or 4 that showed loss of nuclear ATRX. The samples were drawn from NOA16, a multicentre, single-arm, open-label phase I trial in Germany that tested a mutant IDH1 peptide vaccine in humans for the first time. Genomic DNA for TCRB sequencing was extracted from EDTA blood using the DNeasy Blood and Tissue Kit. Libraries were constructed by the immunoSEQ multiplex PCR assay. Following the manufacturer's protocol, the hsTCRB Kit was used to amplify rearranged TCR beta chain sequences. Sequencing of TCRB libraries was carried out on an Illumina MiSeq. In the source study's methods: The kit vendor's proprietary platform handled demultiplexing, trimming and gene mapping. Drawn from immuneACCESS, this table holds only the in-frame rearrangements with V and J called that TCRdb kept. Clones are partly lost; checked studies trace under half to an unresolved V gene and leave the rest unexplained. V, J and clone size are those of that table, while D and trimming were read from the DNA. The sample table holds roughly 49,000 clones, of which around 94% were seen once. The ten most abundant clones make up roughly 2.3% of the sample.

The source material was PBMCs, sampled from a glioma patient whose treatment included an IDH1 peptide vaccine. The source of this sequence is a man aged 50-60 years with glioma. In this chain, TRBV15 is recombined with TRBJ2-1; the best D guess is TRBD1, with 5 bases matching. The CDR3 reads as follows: CATSRGQGYNEQFF. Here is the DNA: TGTGCCACCAGCAGGGGGCAGGGTTACAATGAGCAGTTCTTC.